This TCR beta chain comes out of a study of neoadjuvant anti-PD-1 for oral cavity cancer. Study in general: Around day 43, patients without progression received a fourth nivolumab dose before surgery. The study's findings and limits: Higher pretreatment Treg/Th17 ratios tracked higher pretreatment blood clonality. PBMC Gini-index clonality exceeded responders' in non-responders post-nivolumab.

Produced via immunoSEQ multiplex PCR; TCRdb's table is partial and in-frame only. The table shows about 6,700 clones, with about two thirds occurring only once. These newly diagnosed stage II-IVA oral cavity squamous cell carcinoma patients had no prior systemic or radiation treatment. To note about this clone: The antigen is undetermined.

Germline V lookup: CDR1 LNHDA, CDR2 SQIVND (reference sequence). V trimming: 6 bases; J trimming: 2 bases; junction bases outside the gene matches: 12. This CDR3 contains 17 residues. This sequence was found in a person between 40 and 85 years old with oral cavity squamous cell carcinoma. The source material was PBMCs, sampled before nivolumab (anti-PD-1) treatment. V and J are TRBV19 and TRBJ1-5, with 8 bases aligning to TRBD1. DNA for the CDR3: TGTGCCAGTAGCCCAATCAGACAGGGGAATGGCAATCAGCCCCAGCATTTT. The encoded protein is CASSPIRQGNGNQPQHF.